The clone carrying this T cell receptor (beta chain) has a single count. The data stem from a study of T cell repertoires in cytomegalovirus infection. Germline CDR1 reads MNHEY; CDR2 reads SVGEGT. This CDR3 comprises 14 residues. The ends were cut back, 5 bases at V and 0 bases at J, with 8 bases in the middle. TCRdb independently ran MiXCR on the reads; one entry per CDR3 protein. This sample has 300,000 or so distinct CDR3 sequences; roughly 23% occur once, and the top ten carry about 14%. The chain is built from TRBV6-2 or TRBV6-3 and TRBJ2-4; D is unclear. This TCR derives from a human donor in good health (CMV status not recorded). Some clones in this sample may be carry-over from other donors' samples. The sample comprised PBMCs. CDR3 DNA: TGTGCCAGCAGTCAACCCGGAGCCAAAAACATTCAGTACTTC. Translating gives CASSQPGAKNIQYF.